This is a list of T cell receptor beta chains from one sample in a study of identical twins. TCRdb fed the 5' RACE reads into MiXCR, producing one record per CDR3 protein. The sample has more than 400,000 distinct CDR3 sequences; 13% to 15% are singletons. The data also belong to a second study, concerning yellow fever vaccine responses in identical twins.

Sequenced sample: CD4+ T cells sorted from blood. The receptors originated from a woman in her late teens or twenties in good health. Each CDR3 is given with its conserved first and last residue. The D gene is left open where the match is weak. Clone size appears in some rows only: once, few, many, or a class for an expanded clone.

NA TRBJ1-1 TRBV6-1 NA TGTGCCAGCATGTCAGCGAGGGACACTGAAGCTTTCTTT CASMSARDTEAFF
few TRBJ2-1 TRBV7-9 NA TGTGCCAGCAGCCTGGACGGATTCTACAATGAGCAGTTCTTC CASSLDGFYNEQFF
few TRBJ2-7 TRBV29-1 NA TGCAGCGCGATCTCAGAAGCCTACGAGCAGTACTTC CSAISEAYEQYF
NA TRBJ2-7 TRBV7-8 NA TGTGCCAGCAGCTATGCGTTCCGCCACGAGCAGTACTTC CASSYAFRHEQYF
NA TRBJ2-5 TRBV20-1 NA TGCAGTGCTATCAGGGGAGAGACCCAGTACTTC CSAIRGETQYF
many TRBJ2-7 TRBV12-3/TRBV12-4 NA TGTGCCAGCAGACCTACAGGGCCCACCTCCTACGAGCAGTACTTC CASRPTGPTSYEQYF
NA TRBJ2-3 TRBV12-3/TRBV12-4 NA TGTGCCAGCAGTTTAGGTACGCAGTATTTT CASSLGTQYF
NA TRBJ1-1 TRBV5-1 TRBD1 TGCGCCAGCAGCTTAGGGGGCCCGAAGACTGAAGCTTTCTTT CASSLGGPKTEAFF
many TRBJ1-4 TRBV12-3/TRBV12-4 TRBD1 TGTGCCAGCAGTTTAACAGGGGGCCCCTTGGGCCATCTTGCAACTAATGAAAAACTGTTTTTT CASSLTGGPLGHLATNEKLFF
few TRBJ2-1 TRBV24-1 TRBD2 TGTGCCACACAACCTCGCGGGAGCTCGGGGAATGAGCAGTTCTTC CATQPRGSSGNEQFF
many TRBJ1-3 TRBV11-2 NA TGTGCCAGCAGCTTAGCCAACACCATATATTTT CASSLANTIYF
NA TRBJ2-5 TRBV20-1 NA TGCAGTGCTAGCTCCCCGGGACAACCTTCAACAAGGACCCAGTACTTC CSASSPGQPSTRTQYF
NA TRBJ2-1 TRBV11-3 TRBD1 TGTGCCAGCAGCCCCAGGACAGGGGGTGGTACCGATGAGCAGTTCTTC CASSPRTGGGTDEQFF
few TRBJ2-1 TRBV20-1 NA TGCAGTATCGGAGGGATGGGGGGTGAGCAGTTCTTC CSIGGMGGEQFF
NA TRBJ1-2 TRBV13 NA TGTGCCAGCAGCGAAACTTCGCGGATCCTTAACTATGGCTACACCTTC CASSETSRILNYGYTF
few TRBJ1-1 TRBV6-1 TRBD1 TGTGCCAGCAGTGGGGCAGGGGGGCCAAGGTACACTGAAGCTTTCTTT CASSGAGGPRYTEAFF
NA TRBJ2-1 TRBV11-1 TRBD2 TGTGCCAGCAGCCTCGCGAACCAGACTAGCGGGAGGGTTAGCTCCTACAATGAGCAGTTCTTC CASSLANQTSGRVSSYNEQFF
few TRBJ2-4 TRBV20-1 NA TGCAGTGCTAGATTAACAGGGTCCAAAAACATTCAGTACTTC CSARLTGSKNIQYF
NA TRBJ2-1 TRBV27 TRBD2 TGTGCCAGCAGTTTAACGAAAGCTAGCGGGGGATACAATGAGCAGTTCTTC CASSLTKASGGYNEQFF
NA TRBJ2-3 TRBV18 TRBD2 TGTGCCAGCCAAAGAAAGCGGGAGGCTACAGATACGCAGTATTTT CASQRKREATDTQYF
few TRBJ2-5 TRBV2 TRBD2 TGTGCCAGCGGGAGGGCCGGAGAGACCCAGTACTTC CASGRAGETQYF
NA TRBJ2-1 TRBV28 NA TGTGCCAGCAGTTTCAGGGTATCCTACAATGAGCAGTTCTTC CASSFRVSYNEQFF
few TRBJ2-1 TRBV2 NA TGTGCCAGCAGTGGATACTCCTACAATGAGCAGTTCTTC CASSGYSYNEQFF
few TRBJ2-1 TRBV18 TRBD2 TGTGCCAGCTCGCCTAAGCGGGAGGGCCGCAATGAGCAGTTCTTC CASSPKREGRNEQFF
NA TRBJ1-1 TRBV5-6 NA TGTGCCAGCAGCTGGGACATCGGTAGCACTGAAGCTTTCTTT CASSWDIGSTEAFF
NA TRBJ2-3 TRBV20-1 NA TGCAGTGCTAGAAGCTCCAGCAACACAGATACGCAGTATTTT CSARSSSNTDTQYF
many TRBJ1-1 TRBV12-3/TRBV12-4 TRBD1 TGTGCCAGCAGTCCCGGACAGGGTGACACTGAAGCTTTCTTT CASSPGQGDTEAFF
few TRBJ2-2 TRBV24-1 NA TGTGCCACCAGTGATCGAGCCACCGGGGAGCTGTTTTTT CATSDRATGELFF
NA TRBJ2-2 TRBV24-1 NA TGTGCCACCAGTGATCAAGGTGCAGCTTCCGGGGAGCTGTTTTTT CATSDQGAASGELFF
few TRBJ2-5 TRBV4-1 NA TGCGCCAGCAGCCAAGGCGGAACAGCAATTCAAGAGACCCAGTACTTC CASSQGGTAIQETQYF
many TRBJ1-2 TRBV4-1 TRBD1 TGCGCCAGCAGCCAAGGTGACGGGACAGATGACTATGGCTACACCTTC CASSQGDGTDDYGYTF
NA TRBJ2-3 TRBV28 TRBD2 TGTGCCAGCAGTAGGACTAGCCCCGTTACAGATACGCAGTATTTT CASSRTSPVTDTQYF
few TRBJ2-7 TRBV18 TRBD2 TGTGCCAGCTCACAACCGGGACTAGCCTACGAGCAGTACTTC CASSQPGLAYEQYF
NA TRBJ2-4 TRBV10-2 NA TGCGCCAGCAGTGAGTCGGGTCAACTACTAGCCAAAAACATTCAGTACTTC CASSESGQLLAKNIQYF
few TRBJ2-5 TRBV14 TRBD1 TGTGCCAGCAGCGACGCGCCGGACAGGGACGACGTGGAGACCCAGTACTTC CASSDAPDRDDVETQYF
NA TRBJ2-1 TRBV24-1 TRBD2 TGTGCCACCAGTGCTGGCGGGAGTTACAATGAGCAGTTCTTC CATSAGGSYNEQFF
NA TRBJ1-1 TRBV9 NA TGTGCCAGCAGCCCCGCGACGGCGAACACTGAAGCTTTCTTT CASSPATANTEAFF
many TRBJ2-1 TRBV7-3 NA TGTGCCAGCAGCTTAAGTGGCGGTACCTACAATGAGCAGTTCTTC CASSLSGGTYNEQFF
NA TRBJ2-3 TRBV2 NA TGTGCCAGTAACAGGGTTGGCACAGATACGCAGTATTTT CASNRVGTDTQYF
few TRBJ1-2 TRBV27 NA TGTGCCAGCAGTTCAATGGGGGTCAGTCATCGAGGCTACACCTTC CASSSMGVSHRGYTF
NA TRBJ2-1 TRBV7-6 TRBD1 TGTGCCAGCAGCAAAAACCCCACAGGGGGCTTTGAGCAGTTCTTC CASSKNPTGGFEQFF
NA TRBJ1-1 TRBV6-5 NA TGTGCCAGCAGTTACTCGGTAAGGACGACGGGCACTGAAGCTTTCTTT CASSYSVRTTGTEAFF
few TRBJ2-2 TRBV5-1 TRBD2 TGCGCCAGCAAGTTTCAAGCGGGGGTTGTGGAGCTGTTTTTT CASKFQAGVVELFF
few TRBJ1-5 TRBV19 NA TGTGCCAGTAGTTCCCTACAGGGCCGCAATCAGCCCCAGCATTTT CASSSLQGRNQPQHF
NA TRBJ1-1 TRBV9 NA TGTGCCAGCAGCCCCTTAGGGGACACTGAAGCTTTCTTT CASSPLGDTEAFF
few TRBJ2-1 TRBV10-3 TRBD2 TGTGCCATCAGGGGCTGGGGGGGAGACAATGAGCAGTTCTTC CAIRGWGGDNEQFF
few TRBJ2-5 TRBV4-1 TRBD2 TGCGCCAGCAGCCAACCCACTAGCGTTCAAGAGACCCAGTACTTC CASSQPTSVQETQYF
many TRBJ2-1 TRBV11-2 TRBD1 TGTGCCAGCAGCATTCGGACAGGGAAGGCATACAATGAGCAGTTCTTC CASSIRTGKAYNEQFF
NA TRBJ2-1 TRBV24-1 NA TGTGCCACCGGTTTTTACAATGAGCAGTTCTTC CATGFYNEQFF
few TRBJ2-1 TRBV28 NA TGTGCCAGCAGTTTCCTGGGAATGGGGAATGAGCAGTTCTTC CASSFLGMGNEQFF
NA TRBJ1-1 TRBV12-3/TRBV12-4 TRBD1 TGTGCCAGCAGGTACGGACAGGGAAACACTGAAGCTTTCTTT CASRYGQGNTEAFF
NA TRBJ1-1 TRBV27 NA TGTGCCAGCAGTTGGATCGGGGGGAACACTGAAGCTTTCTTT CASSWIGGNTEAFF
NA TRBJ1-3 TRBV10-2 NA TGCGCCAGCAGTGAGTCTGGGAGACCCTCTGGAAACACCATATATTTT CASSESGRPSGNTIYF
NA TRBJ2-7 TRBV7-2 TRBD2 TGTGCCAGCAGCTTGGTGGCGGGAGAGCCCCCCTACGAGCAGTACTTC CASSLVAGEPPYEQYF
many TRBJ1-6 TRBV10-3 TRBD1 TGTGCCATCAGCCATGGGACAGGGGTGGCGGATTCACCCCTCCACTTT CAISHGTGVADSPLHF
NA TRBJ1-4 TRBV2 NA TGTGCCAGCAGGACAGGCTACAATGAAAAACTGTTTTTT CASRTGYNEKLFF
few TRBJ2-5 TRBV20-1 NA TGCAGTGCTAGTAGGGCTAACCAAGAGACCCAGTACTTC CSASRANQETQYF